This T cell receptor beta chain was recorded in a study of T cells after yellow fever vaccination. Each CDR3 protein is one row after TCRdb ran MiXCR on the 5' RACE reads. The table lists a few hundred thousand distinct CDR3 sequences, 5.2% of them singletons. The V end was cut by 6 bases, the J end by 10 bases, with 14 bases between. CDR1 MNHEY and CDR2 SVGEGT come from the germline V gene. The CDR3 is made up of 12 amino acids. Specimen: CD4+ T cells sorted from PBMCs, collected on the day of the yellow fever booster vaccination. The receptor was isolated from a man younger than 35 who received the YFV17D yellow fever vaccine. This sequence joins TRBV6-2 or TRBV6-3 and TRBJ2-3; D is ambiguous. CDR3 in amino acids: CASRTRMSAQYF. CDR3 nucleotides: TGTGCCAGCAGAACCCGGATGAGCGCGCAGTATTTT.